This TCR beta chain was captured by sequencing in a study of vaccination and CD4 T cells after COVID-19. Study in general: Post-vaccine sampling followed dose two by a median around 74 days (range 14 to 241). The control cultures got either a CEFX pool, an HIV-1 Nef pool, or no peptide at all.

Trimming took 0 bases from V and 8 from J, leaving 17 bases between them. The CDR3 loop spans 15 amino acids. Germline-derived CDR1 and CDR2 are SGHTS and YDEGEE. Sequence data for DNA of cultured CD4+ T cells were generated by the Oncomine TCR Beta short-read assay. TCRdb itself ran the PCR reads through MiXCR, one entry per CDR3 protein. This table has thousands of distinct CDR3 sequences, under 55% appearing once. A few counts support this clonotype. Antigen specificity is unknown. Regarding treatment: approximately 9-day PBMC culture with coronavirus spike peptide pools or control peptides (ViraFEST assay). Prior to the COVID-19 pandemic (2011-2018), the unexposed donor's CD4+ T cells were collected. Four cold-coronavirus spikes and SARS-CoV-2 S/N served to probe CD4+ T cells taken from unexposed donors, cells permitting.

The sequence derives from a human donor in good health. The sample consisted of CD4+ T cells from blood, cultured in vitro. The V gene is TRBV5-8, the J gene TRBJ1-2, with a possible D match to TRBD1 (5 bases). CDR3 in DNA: TGTGCCAGCAGCTTGGGGGCAGGGAGGGGCAGAGGCTACACCTTC. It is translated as CASSLGAGRGRGYTF. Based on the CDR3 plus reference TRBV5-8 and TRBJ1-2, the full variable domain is EAGVTQSPTHLIKTRGQQATLRCSPISGHTSVYWYQQALGLGLQFLLWYDEGEERNRGNFPPRFSGRQFPNYSSELNVNALELEDSALYLCASSLGAGRGRGYTFGSGTRLTVV.